The clone carrying this T cell receptor (beta chain) showed up many times. Its antigen is currently unknown. This record comes from a study of regulatory T cells in long-lasting Graves disease. Findings and limits, study-wide: Those with persistent disease had in common more public clonotypes (about 3,000) than new patients (approximately 1,000). With persistent disease, TRBV28, TRBJ1-2 and TRBJ2-5 were the favored segments. TCR diversity was lower in persistent Graves' patients (versus newly diagnosed ones).

iRepertoire HTBI primers and Arm-PCR of CDR3 regions built TCR beta libraries. TCRdb redid the calling of the multiplex PCR reads with MiXCR, one entry per CDR3 protein. The table shows fewer than 500,000 distinct CDR3 sequences, with around 16% occurring only once. Time point reported: newly diagnosed GD, antithyroid drugs for less than 3 months. PBMC-derived RNA was used for the TCR library. The CDR3 is made up of 15 amino acids. V shed 0 bases and J shed 0 bases, with 10 bases lying between them. The germline V gene has CDR1 SGHRS and CDR2 YFSETQ. This same sample was also taken into another study, of T cells in Graves' hyperthyroidism and ophthalmopathy. That paper adds: A first-round RT-PCR of the TCR CDR3 used the HTBI primer set.

The source material was peripheral blood mononuclear cells (PBMCs), sampled at new diagnosis, from a patient treated with antithyroid drugs. This receptor was identified in a man aged 40-49 years with Graves disease. The chain has TRBV5-1 and TRBJ2-7; no firm D call. The CDR3 bases are TGCGCCAGCAGCTTGGTTAGCAGGAGCTCCTACGAGCAGTACTTC. Its translation is CASSLVSRSSYEQYF.